This TCR beta chain was sequenced in a study of T cell responses to AZD1222 COVID-19 vaccine. Study-wide points: The repertoires were collected only after the peak T cell response. Most donors were white British, females outnumbered males, and clonal diversity was possibly underestimated.

Clones were sequenced by immunoSEQ multiplex PCR, and TCRdb holds only the in-frame ones, with some missing. This sample has 100,000 to 150,000 clones, with roughly 85% found just once. As concerns this clone: Antigen specificity is unknown.

This CDR3 region has 15 residues. V was pared by 7 bases and J by 4 bases, with 18 bases between. Per the germline V gene, CDR1 is MNHEY and CDR2 is SVGAGI. The rearrangement uses TRBV6-5 and TRBJ2-3; a possible D gene is TRBD2 (6 bases). Sequenced material: peripheral blood, taken 28 days after the second AZD1222 dose. The origin of this receptor is an adult who received the AZD1222 COVID-19 vaccine. The CDR3 loop reads CASTSGGRSPDTQYF. The DNA for the CDR3 is TGTGCCAGCACTTCCGGGGGTCGGAGCCCAGATACGCAGTATTTT.